This T cell receptor (beta chain) was recorded in a study of liver allograft versus peripheral blood T cells. The overall study: In transplanted livers, T cell receptor repertoires were compared with those found in the recipients' peripheral blood. Study-level points and caveats: Inside liver allografts, T cell receptor repertoires reportedly diverged from the repertoires found in peripheral blood.

This clonotype was seen a few times. Its antigen is still unknown. V gave up 0 bases and J gave up 4 bases, with 9 bases separating them. Germline V gives CDR1 SGHDN, CDR2 FVKESK. The CDR3 consists of 14 residues. TCRdb re-called the reads through MiXCR, storing one row per CDR3 protein. The sample includes approximately 10,000 distinct CDR3 sequences, about 20% seen only once; the top ten take 1.7%. The receptor's source is a human patient who had a liver transplant. Some T cells may trace back to the graft donor. The rearrangement links TRBV14 to TRBJ1-1; no firm D call. CDR3 sequence (DNA): TGTGCCAGCAGCCAAGATCTGGTTAGCACTGAAGCTTTCTTT. This codes for CASSQDLVSTEAFF.